This T cell receptor beta chain comes out of a study of T cells in narcolepsy. Study information: Enrolled donors included narcolepsy type 1 or type 2 patients and healthy controls.

Produced via immunoSEQ multiplex PCR; TCRdb's table is partial and in-frame only. The sample consists of about 22,000 clones, 81% of them appearing once. On this clone: The antigen remains unidentified.

The study's findings and limits: No autoreactive T cell clone sequences appeared in some memory CD4+ repertoires. Same-patient CSF and blood CD4+ T cell clonotypes included HCRT-specific and TRIB2-specific autoreactive ones. Healthy controls reportedly lacked the autoreactive clonotypes serially found in patients' blood.

Per germline, CDR1 LGHNA and CDR2 YNFKEQ. Germline trimming cut 4 bases from V and 6 bases from J; bases unmatched to any gene: 11. The CDR3 is 16 amino acids. V is TRBV4-2 and J is TRBJ1-5; TRBD1 agrees at 8 bases. The sequencing input was memory (CD45RA-) CD4+ T cells from blood. This receptor was identified in a human donor in good health. In nucleotides, the CDR3 is TGTGCCAGCAGCCCTATCGGGACAGGTTCAATTCAGCCCCAGCATTTT. Its translation: CASSPIGTGSIQPQHF.